This TCR beta chain was recovered during a study of human T cells and chemical hapten exposure. TCRdb re-analysed the RACE reads in MiXCR, keeping a single row per CDR3 protein. The table shows around 82,000 distinct CDR3 sequences, with around 7% occurring only once. This clonotype was observed many times. The V and J ends lost 9 bases and 5 bases respectively, with 19 bases between them. The CDR3 consists of 14 residues. The germline CDR1 and CDR2 sequences are SNHLY and FYNNEI. Time point denoted: patch test 2, 6 weeks after DPC sensitization. As to treatment: therapeutic diphenylcyclopropenone sensitization with weekly scalp DPC.

This receptor was identified in a woman aged 25 to 45 with alopecia areata. Some clones in this sample may be carry-over from other donors' samples. The rearrangement joins TRBV2 to TRBJ1-1; D perhaps matches TRBD1 (6 bases). This sample comprised whole blood, obtained in connection with sensitization to the hapten diphenylcyclopropenone (DPC). The CDR3 DNA sequence: TGTGCCAGTCGTCCTAGGGGGGGCGAGACTGAAGCTTTCTTT. It is translated as CASRPRGGETEAFF.